This T cell receptor beta chain is from a study of T-cell reconstitution after alpha-beta-depleted transplantation in children. Study-level results: Recipient T cells and thymic progenitors that survived were the source of the high TCRbeta diversity seen at day 60 in some patients. One year after transplant, T-cell counts and diversity came mostly from newly produced T cells. Expanded graft clones numbering several hundred reportedly gave rise to alpha-beta T cells about two months after transplant.

As it was prepared, the TCRbeta library received unique molecular identifiers. TCRdb ran MiXCR on the PCR reads and lists one entry per CDR3 protein. The sample holds about a million distinct CDR3 sequences, about 29% seen once. This clonotype has just one count. Its antigen is currently unknown. V lost 6 bases and J lost 8; bases outside the gene matches: 9. The CDR3 is made up of 15 amino acids. This chain connects TRBV12-3 or TRBV12-4 to TRBJ1-4; 10 positions match TRBD1. The clonotype was recovered from a boy under three years old who had a stem cell transplant for SCID, so the T cells may come from the graft donor. Source: PBMCs, mostly from graft donor cells, taken 360 days after TCRalphabeta/CD19-depleted stem cell transplant. This CDR3 reads CASSLGGQGREKLFF. CDR3 DNA sequence: TGTGCCAGCAGCCTCGGGGGACAGGGGCGCGAAAAACTGTTTTTT.